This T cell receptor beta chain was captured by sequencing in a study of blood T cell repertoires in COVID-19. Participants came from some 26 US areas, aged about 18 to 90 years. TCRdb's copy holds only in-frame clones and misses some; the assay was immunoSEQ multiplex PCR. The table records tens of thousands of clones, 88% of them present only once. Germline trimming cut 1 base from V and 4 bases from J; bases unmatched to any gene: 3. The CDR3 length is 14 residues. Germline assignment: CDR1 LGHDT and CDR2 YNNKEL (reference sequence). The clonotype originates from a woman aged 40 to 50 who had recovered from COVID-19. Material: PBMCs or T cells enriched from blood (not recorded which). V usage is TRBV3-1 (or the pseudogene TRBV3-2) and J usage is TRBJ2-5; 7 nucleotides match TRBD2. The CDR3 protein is CASSQGGGPETQYF. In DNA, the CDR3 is TGTGCCAGCAGCCAAGGCGGGGGACCAGAGACCCAGTACTTC.